This T cell receptor beta chain is drawn from a study of shared clonotypes between healthy human individuals. The germline CDR1 and CDR2 sequences are SQVTM and ANQGSEA. The germline V and J ends were trimmed by 3 bases and 5 bases, with 10 bases remaining between them. The CDR3 sequence is 12 residues long. Only in-frame clones appear in the TCRdb table, and some are missing; sequencing was by immunoSEQ multiplex PCR. The table records about 600,000 clones, 70% to 80% of them present only once. The clonotype comes from a woman between 35 and 50 years old in good health. Some clones in this sample may be carry-over from other donors' samples. The chain carries TRBV29-1 and TRBJ2-5; no definite D call. The source material was PBMCs. The CDR3 bases are TGCAGCGTTGAGGTACGGACCGAGACCCAGTACTTC. It yields the protein CSVEVRTETQYF.